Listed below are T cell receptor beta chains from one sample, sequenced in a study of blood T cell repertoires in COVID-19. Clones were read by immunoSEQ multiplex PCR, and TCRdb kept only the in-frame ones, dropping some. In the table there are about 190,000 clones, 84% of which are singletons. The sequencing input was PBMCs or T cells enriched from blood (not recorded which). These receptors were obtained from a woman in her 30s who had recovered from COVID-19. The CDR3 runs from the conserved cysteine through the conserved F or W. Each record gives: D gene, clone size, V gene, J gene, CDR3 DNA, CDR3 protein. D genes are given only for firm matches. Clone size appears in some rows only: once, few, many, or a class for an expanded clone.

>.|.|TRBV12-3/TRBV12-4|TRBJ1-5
TGTGCCAGCAGTCGAGGATCGTACGCCCAGCATTTT
CASSRGSYAQHF
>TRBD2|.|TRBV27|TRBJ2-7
TGTGCCAGCAGTTTATCCAGAGCGGGAGGGCCCCACGAGCAGTACTTC
CASSLSRAGGPHEQYF
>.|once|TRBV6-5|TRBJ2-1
TGTGCCAGCAGTTACGTTGGGGCAGGGGAAGATGAGCAGTTCTTC
CASSYVGAGEDEQFF
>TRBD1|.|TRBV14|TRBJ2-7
TGTGCCAGCAGCCAGCACCGGGACAGGCGCTACGAGCAGTACTTC
CASSQHRDRRYEQYF
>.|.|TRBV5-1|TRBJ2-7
TGCGCCAGCAGCTTGGCCTCTCTTCTTGAGGACGAGCAGTACTTC
CASSLASLLEDEQYF
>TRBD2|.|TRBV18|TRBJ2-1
TGTGCCAGCCATCCTCTGGCGGGAGCGGTATCCTACAATGAGCAGTTCTTC
CASHPLAGAVSYNEQFF
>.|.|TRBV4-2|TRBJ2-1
TGTGCCAGCAGCCAAGTTAGCAATGAGCAGTTCTTC
CASSQVSNEQFF
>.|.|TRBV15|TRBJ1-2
TGTGCCACCAGCAGACGTAGACAGGAGGGCTACACCTTC
CATSRRRQEGYTF
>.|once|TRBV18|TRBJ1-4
TGTGCCAGCTCAGCGGAGTGGATAACTAATGAAAAACTGTTTTTT
CASSAEWITNEKLFF
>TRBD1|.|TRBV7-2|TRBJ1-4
TGTGCCAGCAGCTTCGCCGGGACAGGGGGGAGGACTAATGAAAAACTGTTTTTT
CASSFAGTGGRTNEKLFF
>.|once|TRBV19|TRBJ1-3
TGTGCCAGTAGTCCGGGACTTGAGGTGGGAAACACCATATATTTT
CASSPGLEVGNTIYF
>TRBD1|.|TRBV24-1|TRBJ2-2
TGTGCCACCAGTGAGGTCAGGGGGCAAGTCGGGGAGCTGTTTTTT
CATSEVRGQVGELFF
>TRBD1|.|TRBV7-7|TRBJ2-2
TGTGCTAGCAGCTTAGGACAGGGGTACACCGGGGAGCTGTTTTTT
CASSLGQGYTGELFF
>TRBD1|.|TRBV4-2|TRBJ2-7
TGTGCCAGCAGCCCGGCGGGACAGGGCCTTAACGAGCAGTACTTC
CASSPAGQGLNEQYF
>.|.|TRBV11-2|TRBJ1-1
TGTGCCAGCAGCTTAGCCCTGGGGGGAGCCCGTAGGACTGAAGCTTTCTTT
CASSLALGGARRTEAFF
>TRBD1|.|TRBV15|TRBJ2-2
TGTGCCACCAGCATCGACAGGGGGCTTGTGGAGCTGTTTTTT
CATSIDRGLVELFF
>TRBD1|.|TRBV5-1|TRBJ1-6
TGCGCCAGCAGCTTGGGGGACAGGGCCAATTCACCCCTCCACTTT
CASSLGDRANSPLHF
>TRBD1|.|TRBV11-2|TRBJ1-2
TGTGCCAGCAGCTTAGCCCCAGGGGGCGCACGGGGCTACACCTTC
CASSLAPGGARGYTF
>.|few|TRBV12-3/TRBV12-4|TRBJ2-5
TGTGCCAGCAGTTTAGCGGGGGGAGAGACCCAGTACTTC
CASSLAGGETQYF
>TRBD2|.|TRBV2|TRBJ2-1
TGTGCCAGCAGTGGTACTAGCGGGGTGACAGGTAATGAGCAGTTCTTC
CASSGTSGVTGNEQFF
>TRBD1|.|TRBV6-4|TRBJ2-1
TGTGCCAGCAGTGTACAGACAGGGGGCGGCTACAATGAGCAGTTCTTC
CASSVQTGGGYNEQFF
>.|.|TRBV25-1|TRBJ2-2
TGTGCCAGCAGTGGGCTTTTGCCAGGGGCGAACACCGGGGAGCTGTTTTTT
CASSGLLPGANTGELFF
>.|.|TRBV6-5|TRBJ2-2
TGTGCCAGCAGTCCTCGTCCCGGGGAGCTGTTTTTT
CASSPRPGELFF
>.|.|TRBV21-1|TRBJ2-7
TGTGCCAGCAGCAATGGACAGATTGGGTACGAGCAGTACTTC
CASSNGQIGYEQYF
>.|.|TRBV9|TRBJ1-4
TGTGCCAGCAGCCCCCAAGGGAGCGGAAATGAAAAACTGTTTTTT
CASSPQGSGNEKLFF
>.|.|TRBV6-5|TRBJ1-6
TGTGCCAGCAGTTACAGACATGATAATTCACCCCTCCACTTT
CASSYRHDNSPLHF
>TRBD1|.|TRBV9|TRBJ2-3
TGTGCCAGCAGCGTAGCTCCGACAGGGGAAGGGGTAGATACGCAGTATTTT
CASSVAPTGEGVDTQYF
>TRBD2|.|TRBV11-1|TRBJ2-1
TGTGCCAGCAGCTTCTCAAGCGGGAAGGGGTTCTTC
CASSFSSGKGFF
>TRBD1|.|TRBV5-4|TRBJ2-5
TGTGCCAGCAGCTCAGGACAGGGGAGTTGGGAGACCCAGTACTTC
CASSSGQGSWETQYF
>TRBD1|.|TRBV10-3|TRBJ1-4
TGTGCCACCACAGGGGGCCGGAATGAAAAACTGTTTTTT
CATTGGRNEKLFF
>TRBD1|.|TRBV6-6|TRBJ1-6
TGTGCCAGCAGTTACGGACAGGGATATAATTCACCCCTCCACTTT
CASSYGQGYNSPLHF
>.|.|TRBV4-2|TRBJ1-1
TGTGCCAGCAGCCAAGGGAACAGAGTGAACACTGAAGCTTTCTTT
CASSQGNRVNTEAFF